The rows below give T cell receptor beta chains drawn from one sample of a study of PD-L1 blockade in urothelial cancer. This table comes from immunoSEQ multiplex PCR, and its TCRdb copy is limited to in-frame clones, with some not included. The repertoire holds 70,000 or so clones, with 90% as singletons. Here the sequenced sample was PBMCs, taken around atezolizumab (anti-PD-L1) treatment. The receptor set was obtained from a man between 70 and 80 years old with urothelial cancer. CDR3s leave out the opening cysteine and the closing phenylalanine or tryptophan. Each record gives: clone size, V gene, CDR3 protein. Size is omitted from some rows. Given values are once, few, many or a class for expanded clones.

abundance: NA
v_gene: TRBV27
CDR3aa: ASRGAGERENIQY

abundance: NA
v_gene: TRBV18
CDR3aa: ASSPRAGREETQY

abundance: NA
v_gene: TRBV6-1
CDR3aa: ASSESGRGQY

abundance: NA
v_gene: TRBV5-1
CDR3aa: ASSRTGPYNSPLH

abundance: NA
v_gene: TRBV7-8
CDR3aa: ASSPATSDYEQY

abundance: NA
v_gene: TRBV28
CDR3aa: ASAHRGSIQY

abundance: NA
v_gene: TRBV28
CDR3aa: ASRPPGFNQPQH

abundance: NA
v_gene: TRBV29-1
CDR3aa: SVKITGGNSPLH

abundance: NA
v_gene: TRBV7-6
CDR3aa: ASSLGGGWPDTQY

abundance: NA
v_gene: TRBV5-4
CDR3aa: ASSLFLGAPPETQY

abundance: NA
v_gene: TRBV9
CDR3aa: ASSREVHTDTQY

abundance: NA
v_gene: TRBV28
CDR3aa: ASRGQIYSNQPQH

abundance: once
v_gene: TRBV18
CDR3aa: ASSPAARDSYEQY

abundance: few
v_gene: TRBV14
CDR3aa: ASSQLGGNEQF

abundance: NA
v_gene: TRBV27
CDR3aa: ASSLSGRVAGRMNNEQF

abundance: NA
v_gene: TRBV29-1
CDR3aa: SVSGGKSNQPQH

abundance: NA
v_gene: TRBV7-3
CDR3aa: ASSLQGTGSNEQF

abundance: NA
v_gene: TRBV6-1
CDR3aa: ASSSYRQGDYGYT

abundance: NA
v_gene: TRBV7-2
CDR3aa: ASSASGTGDKRQY

abundance: once
v_gene: TRBV4-1
CDR3aa: ASSQDGGTGGIGELF

abundance: NA
v_gene: TRBV6-1
CDR3aa: ASRGLNTGELF

abundance: NA
v_gene: TRBV27
CDR3aa: ASTLDRGRISNQPQH

abundance: NA
v_gene: TRBV28
CDR3aa: ASRQTFSTREENTIY

abundance: few
v_gene: TRBV10-3
CDR3aa: AISDSDISYEQY

abundance: NA
v_gene: TRBV4-1
CDR3aa: ASSREGGGETQY

abundance: NA
v_gene: TRBV19
CDR3aa: ASKSDRLFYGYT

abundance: NA
v_gene: TRBV12-1
CDR3aa: ASSFVGRPTFYEQY

abundance: NA
v_gene: TRBV6-1
CDR3aa: ASKVSAGYGYT

abundance: NA
v_gene: TRBV28
CDR3aa: ASGSGQDNEKLF

abundance: few
v_gene: TRBV20-1
CDR3aa: SPAGRYEQY

abundance: few
v_gene: TRBV4-1
CDR3aa: ASSQPGTSDSYEQY

abundance: once
v_gene: TRBV2
CDR3aa: ASSEGRGLAGAGQETQY

abundance: NA
v_gene: TRBV18
CDR3aa: ASSPQGDGTEAF

abundance: NA
v_gene: TRBV5-1
CDR3aa: ASSETTYNEQF

abundance: NA
v_gene: TRBV5-1
CDR3aa: ASSLGAHSPGETQY

abundance: NA
v_gene: TRBV19
CDR3aa: ASSIGTRAYEQY

abundance: NA
v_gene: TRBV18
CDR3aa: ASSPLDISGNTIY

abundance: NA
v_gene: TRBV2
CDR3aa: ASTSGQTSYNEQF

abundance: NA
v_gene: TRBV5-6
CDR3aa: ASSLPRVNYGYT

abundance: NA
v_gene: TRBV6-1
CDR3aa: ASRPGTQGTGELF

abundance: NA
v_gene: TRBV6-5
CDR3aa: ASSNGLAREQF

abundance: NA
v_gene: TRBV28
CDR3aa: ASSSGQGANQPQH

abundance: NA
v_gene: TRBV19
CDR3aa: ASSSRGGLYEQY

abundance: NA
v_gene: TRBV5-1
CDR3aa: ASSFQGEGYEQY

abundance: once
v_gene: TRBV5-4
CDR3aa: ASGGESSADTQY

abundance: NA
v_gene: TRBV19
CDR3aa: ASSIGLREWGKLF

abundance: NA
v_gene: TRBV2
CDR3aa: ASSPQTGYNQPQH

abundance: NA
v_gene: TRBV28
CDR3aa: ASSQTVPYEQY

abundance: NA
v_gene: TRBV6-5
CDR3aa: ASSSRGILSTDTQY

abundance: NA
v_gene: TRBV28
CDR3aa: ASLAPVGTGELF

abundance: once
v_gene: TRBV7-3
CDR3aa: ASSPGQGNNEQF

abundance: NA
v_gene: TRBV18
CDR3aa: ASSPQQENEKLF

abundance: NA
v_gene: TRBV7-9
CDR3aa: ASNREAGELF

abundance: NA
v_gene: TRBV5-5
CDR3aa: ASSPGLLKTTNEKLF

abundance: NA
v_gene: TRBV29-1
CDR3aa: SVEKGEKLF

abundance: NA
v_gene: TRBV29-1
CDR3aa: SVAMLGGTGELF

abundance: NA
v_gene: TRBV29-1
CDR3aa: SVARDLNQETQY

abundance: NA
v_gene: TRBV28
CDR3aa: ASSLKSRPGNTEAF

abundance: NA
v_gene: TRBV19
CDR3aa: ASVPPEGTEAF